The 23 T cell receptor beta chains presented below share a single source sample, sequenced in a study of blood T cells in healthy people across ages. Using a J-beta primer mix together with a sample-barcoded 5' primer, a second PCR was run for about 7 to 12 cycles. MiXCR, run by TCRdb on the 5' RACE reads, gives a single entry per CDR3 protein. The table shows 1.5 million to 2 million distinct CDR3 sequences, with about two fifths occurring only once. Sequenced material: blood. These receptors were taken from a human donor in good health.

This CDR3 is CAISILGGRNTEAFF. CDR3 nucleotides: TGTGCCATCAGTATTTTGGGGGGGCGGAACACTGAAGCTTTCTTT. The chain is built from TRBV10-3 and TRBJ1-1; D is perhaps TRBD1 (6 bases). CDR1 is ENHRY and CDR2 is SYGVKD in the germline V gene. V was cut by 5 bases and J by 1 base, with 14 bases left in between. The CDR3 has 15 amino acids.

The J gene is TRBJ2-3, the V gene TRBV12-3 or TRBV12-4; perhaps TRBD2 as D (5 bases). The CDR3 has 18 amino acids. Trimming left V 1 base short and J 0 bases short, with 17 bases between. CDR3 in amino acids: CASSLGRSAGSSTDTQYF. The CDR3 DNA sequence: TGTGCCAGCAGTTTAGGCCGTAGCGCGGGTTCTAGCACAGATACGCAGTATTTT.

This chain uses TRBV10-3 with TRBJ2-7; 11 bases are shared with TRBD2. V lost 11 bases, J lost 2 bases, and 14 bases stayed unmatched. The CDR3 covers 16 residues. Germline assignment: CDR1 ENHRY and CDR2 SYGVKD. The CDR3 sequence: CAFSPSTSGGTYEQYF. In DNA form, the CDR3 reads TGTGCCTTCTCCCCCAGCACTAGCGGGGGCACCTACGAGCAGTACTTC.

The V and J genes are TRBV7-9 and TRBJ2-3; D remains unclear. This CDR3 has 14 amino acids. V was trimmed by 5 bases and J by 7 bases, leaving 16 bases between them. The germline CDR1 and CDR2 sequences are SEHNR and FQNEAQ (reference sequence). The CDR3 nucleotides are TGTGCCAGCAGCCCCACATCGGCCCGGTATACGCAGTATTTT. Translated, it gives CASSPTSARYTQYF. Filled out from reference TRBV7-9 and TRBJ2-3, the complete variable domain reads DTGVSQNPRHKITKRGQNVTFRCDPISEHNRLYWYRQTLGQGPEFLTYFQNEAQLEKSRLLSDRFSAERPKGSFSTLEIQRTEQGDSAMYLCASSPTSARYTQYFGPGTRLTVL.

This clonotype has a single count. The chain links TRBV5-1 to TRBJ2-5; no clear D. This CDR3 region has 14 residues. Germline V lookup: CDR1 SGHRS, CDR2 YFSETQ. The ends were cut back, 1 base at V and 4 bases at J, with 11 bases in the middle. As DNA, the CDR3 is TGCGCCAGCAGCTTGATGCCCCAAGGAGAGACCCAGTACTTC. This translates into CASSLMPQGETQYF.

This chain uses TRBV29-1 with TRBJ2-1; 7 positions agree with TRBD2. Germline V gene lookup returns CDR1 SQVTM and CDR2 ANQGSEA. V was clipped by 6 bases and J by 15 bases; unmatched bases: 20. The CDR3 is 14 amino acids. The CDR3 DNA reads TGCAGCGTCGTGGGAGGGTGGCCCTGGGAGGGGCGGTTCTTC. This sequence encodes CSVVGGWPWEGRFF.

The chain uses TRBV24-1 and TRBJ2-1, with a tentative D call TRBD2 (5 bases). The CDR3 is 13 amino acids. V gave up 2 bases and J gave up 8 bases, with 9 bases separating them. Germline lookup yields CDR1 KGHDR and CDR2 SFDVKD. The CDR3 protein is CATSDSPGDEQFF. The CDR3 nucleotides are TGTGCCACCAGTGATTCCCCCGGGGATGAGCAGTTCTTC.

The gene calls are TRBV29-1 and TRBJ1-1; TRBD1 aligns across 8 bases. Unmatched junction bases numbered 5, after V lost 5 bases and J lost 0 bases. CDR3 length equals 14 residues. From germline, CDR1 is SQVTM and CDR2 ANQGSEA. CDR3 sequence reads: CSVHRGGLNTEAFF. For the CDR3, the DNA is TGCAGCGTTCACAGGGGGGGGCTGAACACTGAAGCTTTCTTT.

The CDR3 loop is CSAIPPTGKGGIYEQYF. CDR3 DNA: TGCAGTGCTATCCCACCTACTGGGAAAGGTGGAATCTACGAGCAGTACTTC. The rearrangement joins TRBV20-1 to TRBJ2-4; D is ambiguous. The J call may be incorrect, as the DNA end agrees better with TRBJ2-7. This CDR3 is 17 amino acids long. Germline-derived CDR1 and CDR2 are DFQATT and SNEGSKA (reference sequence).

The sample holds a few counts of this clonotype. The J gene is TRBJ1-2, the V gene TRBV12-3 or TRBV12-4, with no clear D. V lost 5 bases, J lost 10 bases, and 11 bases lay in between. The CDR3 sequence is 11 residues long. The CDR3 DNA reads TGTGCCAGCAGTAAGACGCGAGACTACACCTTC. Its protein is CASSKTRDYTF.

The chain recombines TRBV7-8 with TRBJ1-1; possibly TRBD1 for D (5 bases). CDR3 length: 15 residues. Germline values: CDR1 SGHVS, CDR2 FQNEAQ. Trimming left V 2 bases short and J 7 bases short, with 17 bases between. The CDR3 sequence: CASSLMPSGTFEAFF. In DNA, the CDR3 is TGTGCCAGCAGCTTAATGCCGAGCGGGACCTTTGAAGCTTTCTTT.

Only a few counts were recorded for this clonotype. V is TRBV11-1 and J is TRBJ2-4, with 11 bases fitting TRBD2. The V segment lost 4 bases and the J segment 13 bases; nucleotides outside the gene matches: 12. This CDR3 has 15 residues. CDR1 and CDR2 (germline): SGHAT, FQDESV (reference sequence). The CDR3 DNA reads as TGTGCCAGCAGCTCCCTAGCGGGGGGACCACTGGAGCAGTACTTC. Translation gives CASSSLAGGPLEQYF.

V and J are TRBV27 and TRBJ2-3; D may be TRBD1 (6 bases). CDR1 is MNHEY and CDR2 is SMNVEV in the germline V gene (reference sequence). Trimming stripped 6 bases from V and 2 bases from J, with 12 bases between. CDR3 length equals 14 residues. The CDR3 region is CASREAGDTDTQYF. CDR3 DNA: TGTGCCAGCAGAGAGGCAGGGGACACAGATACGCAGTATTTT.

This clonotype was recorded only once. CDR3 DNA: TGCAGTGCTAGAACAGCCGGACCAAATCAGCCCCAGCATTTT. It specifies CSARTAGPNQPQHF. V gene TRBV20-1 combines with J gene TRBJ1-5, with unresolved D. Germline V gene lookup returns CDR1 DFQATT and CDR2 SNEGSKA (reference sequence). Trimming cost V 2 bases and J 4 bases, with 12 bases left between them. The CDR3 runs to 14 residues.

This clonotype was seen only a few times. The CDR3 nucleotides are TGTGCCAGCGGGGCTAGCGGTGTAAATGAGCAGTTCTTC. Residues: CASGASGVNEQFF. The V gene is TRBV7-3, the J gene TRBJ2-1; 7 bases agree with TRBD2. Germline CDR1 reads SGHTA; CDR2 reads FQGTGA. This CDR3 has 13 residues. With 8 bases clipped from V and 7 bases from J, the junction kept 8 bases outside the gene matches.

The CDR3 is CASSLEQGLSEQYF. The CDR3 DNA reads TGTGCCAGCAGCTTAGAGCAGGGGCTCTCCGAGCAGTACTTC. The V call is TRBV7-9, the J call TRBJ2-7; tentative D call: TRBD1 (6 bases). Per germline, CDR1 SEHNR and CDR2 FQNEAQ (reference sequence). The V gene lost 1 base and the J gene lost 6 bases, with 13 bases spanning the gap. The CDR3 spans 14 residues.

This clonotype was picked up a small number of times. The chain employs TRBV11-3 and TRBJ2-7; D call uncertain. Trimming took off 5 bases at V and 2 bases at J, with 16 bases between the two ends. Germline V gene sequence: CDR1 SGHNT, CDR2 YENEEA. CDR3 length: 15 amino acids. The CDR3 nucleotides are TGTGCCAGCAGCCCTTATGAAGATTCCGCCTACGAGCAGTACTTC. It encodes CASSPYEDSAYEQYF.

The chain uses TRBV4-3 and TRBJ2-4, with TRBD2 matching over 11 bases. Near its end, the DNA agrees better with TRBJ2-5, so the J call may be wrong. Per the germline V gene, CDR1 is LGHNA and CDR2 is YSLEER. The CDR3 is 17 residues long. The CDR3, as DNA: TGCGCCAGCAGCCTGACACTTGGGACTAGCGGACAAGAGACCCAGTACTTC. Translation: CASSLTLGTSGQETQYF.

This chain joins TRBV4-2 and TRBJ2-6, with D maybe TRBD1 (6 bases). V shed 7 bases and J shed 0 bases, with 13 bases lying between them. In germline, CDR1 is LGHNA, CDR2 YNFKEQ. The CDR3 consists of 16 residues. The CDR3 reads CASKTKGVSGANVLTF. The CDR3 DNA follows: TGTGCCAGCAAGACAAAGGGGGTCTCTGGGGCCAACGTCCTGACTTTC.

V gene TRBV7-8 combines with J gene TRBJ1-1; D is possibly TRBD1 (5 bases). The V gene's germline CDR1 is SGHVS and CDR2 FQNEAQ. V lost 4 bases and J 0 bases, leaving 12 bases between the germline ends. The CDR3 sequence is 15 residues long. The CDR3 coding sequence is TGTGCCAGCAGCTCCCCGGGGGGGGTGAACACTGAAGCTTTCTTT. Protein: CASSSPGGVNTEAFF.

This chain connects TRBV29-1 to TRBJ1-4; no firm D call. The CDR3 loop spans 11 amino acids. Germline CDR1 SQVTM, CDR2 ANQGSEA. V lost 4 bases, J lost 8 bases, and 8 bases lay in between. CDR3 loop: CSVGAEEKLFF. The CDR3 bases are TGCAGCGTTGGAGCGGAAGAAAAACTGTTTTTT.

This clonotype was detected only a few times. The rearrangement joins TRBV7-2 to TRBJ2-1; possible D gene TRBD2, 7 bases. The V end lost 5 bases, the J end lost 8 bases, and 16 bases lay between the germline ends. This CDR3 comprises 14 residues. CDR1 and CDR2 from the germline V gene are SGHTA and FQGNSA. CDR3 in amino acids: CASSQIRGAYEQFF. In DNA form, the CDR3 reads TGTGCCAGCAGCCAAATCCGGGGGGCCTATGAGCAGTTCTTC.

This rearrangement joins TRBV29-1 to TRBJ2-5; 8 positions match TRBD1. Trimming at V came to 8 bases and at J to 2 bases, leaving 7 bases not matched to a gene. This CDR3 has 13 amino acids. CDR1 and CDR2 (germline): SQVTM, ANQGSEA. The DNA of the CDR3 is TGCAGCACCCGAGGACAGGGACAAGAGACCCAGTACTTC. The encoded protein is CSTRGQGQETQYF.